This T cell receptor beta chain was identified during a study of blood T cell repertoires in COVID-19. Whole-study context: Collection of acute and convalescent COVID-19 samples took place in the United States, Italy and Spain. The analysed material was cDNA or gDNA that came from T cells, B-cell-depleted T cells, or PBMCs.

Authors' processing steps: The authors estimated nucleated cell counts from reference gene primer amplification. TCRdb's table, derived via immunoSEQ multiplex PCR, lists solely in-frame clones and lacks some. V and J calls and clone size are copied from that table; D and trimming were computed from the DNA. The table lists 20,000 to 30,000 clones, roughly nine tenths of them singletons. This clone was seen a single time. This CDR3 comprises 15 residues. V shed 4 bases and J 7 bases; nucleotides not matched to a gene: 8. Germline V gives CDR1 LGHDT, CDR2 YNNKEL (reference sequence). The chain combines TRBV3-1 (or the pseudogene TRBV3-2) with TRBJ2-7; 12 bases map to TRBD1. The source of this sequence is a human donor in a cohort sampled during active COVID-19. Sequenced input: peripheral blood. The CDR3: CASSRRDRGQEEQYF. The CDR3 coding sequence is TGTGCCAGCAGCCGAAGGGACAGGGGGCAAGAGGAGCAGTACTTC.